These 29 T cell receptor beta chains originate from one sample sequenced in a study of monozygotic twins with cystic fibrosis. Data came from immunoSEQ multiplex PCR; TCRdb stores just in-frame clones and leaves some out. This table has 20,000 to 30,000 clones, approximately 96% appearing once. Sequenced input: blood. These receptors all stem from a girl aged 2 to 9 with cystic fibrosis.

V is TRBV10-3 and J is TRBJ2-1; 8 bases line up with TRBD2. The CDR3 is made up of 15 amino acids. Germline V gives CDR1 ENHRY, CDR2 SYGVKD. V lost 0 bases to trimming and J lost 4 bases; unmatched junction nucleotides: 2. The CDR3 is CAISESGGGYNEQFF. Written as DNA, the CDR3 is TGTGCCATCAGTGAGTCCGGGGGGGGTTACAATGAGCAGTTCTTC.

This chain joins TRBV2 and TRBJ2-1, with 11 bases matching TRBD2. From germline, CDR1 is SNHLY and CDR2 FYNNEI. After removal of 8 bases from V and 4 bases from J, the junction contained 4 bases not matched to a gene. The CDR3 totals 14 residues. CDR3 DNA sequence: TGTGCCAGCGGGGGACTAGCGGCGTACAATGAGCAGTTCTTC. Its translation is CASGGLAAYNEQFF. The full variable domain, in which reference TRBV2 and TRBJ2-1 provide the parts outside the CDR3, is EPEVTQTPSHQVTQMGQEVILRCVPISNHLYFYWYRQILGQKVEFLVSFYNNEISEKSEIFDDQFSVERPDGSNFTLKIRSTKLEDSAMYFCASGGLAAYNEQFFGPGTRLTVL.

This rearrangement joins TRBV27 to TRBJ2-6; maybe TRBD1 (6 bases). In germline, CDR1 is MNHEY, CDR2 SMNVEV (reference sequence). This CDR3 region has 15 residues. V was clipped by 5 bases and J by 4 bases, with 12 bases between them. CDR3 in amino acids: CASSPLGGGANVLTF. The CDR3 region has the DNA TGTGCCAGCAGTCCCCTAGGGGGAGGGGCCAACGTCCTGACTTTC.

This clone is medium-sized (0.01 to 0.1%) within its sample. The sample holds other DNA sequences that translate to the same CDR3. J is TRBJ1-5 and V is TRBV12-5; D not certain. V lost 1 base and J 6 bases, leaving 4 bases between the germline ends. CDR1 is LGHNT and CDR2 is FRNRAP in the germline V gene. There are 12 residues in the CDR3. CDR3 sequence: CASGLGSQPQHF. CDR3 sequence (DNA): TGTGCTAGTGGTTTGGGGTCTCAGCCCCAGCATTTT.

The chain uses TRBV7-2 and TRBJ1-1, with D uncertain. With 5 bases removed from V and 4 bases from J, the gap between germline ends came to 14 bases. Per germline, CDR1 SGHTA and CDR2 FQGNSA. CDR3 length equals 14 residues. CDR3 sequence reads: CASSTRVWGTEAFF. The CDR3 DNA follows: TGTGCCAGCAGCACGAGGGTCTGGGGCACTGAAGCTTTCTTT.

The V call is TRBV6-6, the J call TRBJ2-2; D unclear. This CDR3 contains 15 residues. The germline gives CDR1 MNHNY, CDR2 SVGAGI (reference sequence). Trimming took off 6 bases at V and 6 bases at J, with 17 bases between the two ends. DNA of the CDR3: TGTGCCAGCAGCGACGATTCAAAGGTAGCCGGGGAGCTGTTTTTT. Translation gives CASSDDSKVAGELFF.

This clone turned up a few times. The chain uses TRBV5-1 and TRBJ2-2, with 7 bases matching TRBD2. Losses at the gene ends were 1 base for V and 0 bases for J; bases not matched to a gene: 9. The CDR3 is made up of 18 amino acids. The germline CDR1 and CDR2 sequences are SGHRS and YFSETQ. The CDR3: CASSLLVSGPTNTGELFF. The CDR3 coding sequence is TGCGCCAGCAGCTTGTTAGTTAGCGGGCCCACGAACACCGGGGAGCTGTTTTTT.

This clone appeared a single time. CDR3 amino acids: CTSSHPPLLASISYEQYF. CDR3 coding DNA: TGCACCAGCAGCCACCCCCCCCTTCTTGCCTCAATCTCCTACGAGCAGTACTTC. The chain employs TRBV1 and TRBJ2-7. TRBV1 is classified as a pseudogene. CDR3 length equals 18 residues.

This chain connects TRBV16 to TRBJ2-1; D unresolved. Germline values: CDR1 KGHSY, CDR2 FQNENV. This CDR3 is built from 18 residues. V lost 4 bases and J lost 2, with 21 bases in between. The DNA for the CDR3 is TGTGCCAGCAGCCCCAATGACCGGGCCTGGGTCGCCTACAATGAGCAGTTCTTC. Protein: CASSPNDRAWVAYNEQFF.

A single count supports this clone. The rearrangement joins TRBV10-3 to TRBJ2-5; no clear D. Germline CDR1 ENHRY, CDR2 SYGVKD. This CDR3 region has 13 residues. Deletions cut 10 bases from V and 4 bases from J, with 16 bases between. The DNA of the CDR3 is TGTGCCACCGAGACCCAGATAGGAGAGACCCAGTACTTC. Its protein product is CATETQIGETQYF.

V gene TRBV19 combines with J gene TRBJ2-7; no clear D gene. CDR1 is LNHDA, CDR2 SQIVND, per germline (reference sequence). V lost 1 base and J 4 bases, leaving 2 bases between the germline ends. This CDR3 is built from 11 residues. CDR3 in DNA: TGTGCCAGTAGTATAGGGTACGAGCAGTACTTC. Its protein product is CASSIGYEQYF.

The chain couples TRBV30 to TRBJ2-7; D not certain. V gave up 0 bases and J gave up 4 bases, with 7 bases separating them. The CDR3 has 12 residues. CDR1 and CDR2 (germline): GTSNPN, SVGIG (reference sequence). The CDR3 reads CAWSVQLYEQYF. The CDR3 DNA follows: TGTGCCTGGAGTGTCCAGCTGTACGAGCAGTACTTC.

The chain has TRBV7-9 and TRBJ2-2; D perhaps matches TRBD2 (6 bases). Trimming removed 5 bases from V and 4 bases from J, with 11 bases in between. The germline V gene encodes CDR1 SEHNR and CDR2 FQNEAQ (reference sequence). The CDR3 is 14 amino acids. CDR3 in DNA: TGTGCCAGCAGCCAAAGCGGGCGCACCGGGGAGCTGTTTTTT. This codes for CASSQSGRTGELFF.

The J gene is TRBJ1-2, the V gene TRBV7-2, with 9 nucleotides matching TRBD1. The V and J ends lost 1 base and 8 bases, in that order; junction bases with no gene match: 11. This CDR3 contains 16 residues. Germline V gives CDR1 SGHTA, CDR2 FQGNSA. This CDR3 reads CASSLEPRDRVVGYTF. The CDR3 nucleotides read TGTGCCAGCAGCTTAGAGCCCCGGGACAGGGTCGTGGGCTACACCTTC.

The chain carries TRBV7-8 and TRBJ1-5, with D unclear. The germline V gene has CDR1 SGHVS and CDR2 FQNEAQ. This CDR3 is built from 14 residues. V lost 5 bases, J lost 4 bases, and 12 bases lay in between. The CDR3 nucleotides are TGTGCCAGCAGCCCTAGGGCAGAGAATCAGCCCCAGCATTTT. Translation gives CASSPRAENQPQHF.

This chain uses TRBV21-1 with TRBJ1-1; the DNA was not compared with TRBD1, the D call given in the table. TRBV21-1 is annotated as a pseudogene. This CDR3 has 14 residues. In nucleotides, the CDR3 is TGTGCCAGCAGCAAGGGGCCCCCAAACACTGAAGCTTTCTTT. The encoded protein is CASSKGPPNTEAFF.

The rearrangement links TRBV10-3 to TRBJ1-2; D remains ambiguous. The CDR3 sequence is 13 residues long. V was shortened by 5 bases and J by 7 bases, with 14 bases between the two germline ends. In germline, CDR1 is ENHRY, CDR2 SYGVKD. CDR3 loop: CAISSPQYGGYTF. Written as DNA, the CDR3 is TGTGCCATCAGTTCACCACAGTATGGTGGCTACACCTTC.

This chain joins TRBV7-3 and TRBJ2-7; D not certain. The CDR3 loop spans 14 amino acids. The germline CDR1 and CDR2 sequences are SGHTA and FQGTGA. Trimming removed 1 base at V and 0 bases at J, with 7 bases between. The CDR3, as DNA: TGTGCCAGCAGCTTAAGAGACTCCTCCTACGAGCAGTACTTC. Translated, it gives CASSLRDSSYEQYF. The complete variable domain, with remaining parts taken from reference TRBV7-3 and TRBJ2-7, reads GAGVSQTPSNKVTEKGKYVELRCDPISGHTALYWYRQSLGQGPEFLIYFQGTGAADDSGLPNDRFFAVRPEGSVSTLKIQRTERGDSAVYLCASSLRDSSYEQYFGPGTRLTVT.

V and J are TRBV5-4 and TRBJ1-1; no clear D gene. Between the trimmed V and J ends, which lost 1 base and 3 bases, there was a span of 13 bases. The CDR3 runs 15 residues. Germline V CDR1 and CDR2: SGHNT, YYREEE (reference sequence). For the CDR3, the DNA is TGTGCCAGCAGCTTGTATACCGGAGAGGACACTGAAGCTTTCTTT. Its translation: CASSLYTGEDTEAFF.

The chain couples TRBV18 to TRBJ2-5; 7 bases fit TRBD1. The CDR3 contains 14 residues. V shed 0 bases and J 2 bases; nucleotides not matched to a gene: 0. Germline-derived CDR1 and CDR2 are KGHSH and LQKENI. CDR3 DNA: TGTGCCAGCTCACCACCGGGACAGCAAGAGACCCAGTACTTC. It encodes CASSPPGQQETQYF.

The chain combines TRBV6-5 with TRBJ1-2; tentatively, D is TRBD1 (6 bases). Germline lookup yields CDR1 MNHEY and CDR2 SVGAGI. This CDR3 is 13 amino acids long. Trimming took off 3 bases at V and 4 bases at J, with 9 bases between the two ends. The CDR3 loop is CASSYSRGYGYTF. The DNA for the CDR3 is TGTGCCAGCAGTTATTCCAGGGGCTATGGCTACACCTTC.

DNA for the CDR3: TGTGCCAGCAGCCAAGATCTCGGGACAAGTGAAAAACTGTTTTTT. Protein sequence: CASSQDLGTSEKLFF. The gene calls are TRBV4-2 and TRBJ1-4; the D gene is possibly TRBD1 (6 bases). The ends were cut back, 0 bases at V and 7 bases at J, with 12 bases in the middle. This CDR3 has 15 amino acids. The germline V gene encodes CDR1 LGHNA and CDR2 YNFKEQ.

This chain joins TRBV5-4 and TRBJ2-3; the D gene could be TRBD1 or TRBD2 (6 bases each). V lost 3 bases to trimming and J lost 4 bases, with 15 bases between them. Germline CDR1 reads SGHNT; CDR2 reads YYREEE (reference sequence). The CDR3 is 15 amino acids. The CDR3 reads CASSSHGGLSDTQYF. The CDR3 nucleotides read TGTGCCAGCAGCTCGCATGGGGGGCTGTCAGATACGCAGTATTTT.

This chain uses TRBV5-4 with TRBJ2-7, with D possibly matching TRBD1 (6 bases). This CDR3 spans 14 amino acids. Germline V CDR1 and CDR2: SGHNT, YYREEE (reference sequence). V was pared by 3 bases and J by 7 bases, with 17 bases between. The DNA for the CDR3 is TGTGCCAGCAGCTCGACTCGCGTACAGGGTGAGCAGTACTTC. It encodes CASSSTRVQGEQYF.

The chain links TRBV7-2 to TRBJ2-1; 14 nucleotides align to TRBD2. The CDR3 extends over 15 amino acids. V shed 5 bases and J 8 bases; nucleotides not matched to a gene: 5. CDR1 and CDR2 (germline): SGHTA, FQGNSA. The CDR3 nucleotides are TGTGCCAGCAGCCTGGGACTAGCGGGAGCTTATGAGCAGTTCTTC. Its translation is CASSLGLAGAYEQFF.

The genes are TRBV29-1 and TRBJ2-1; 8 positions agree with TRBD2. The CDR3 runs 17 residues. Losses at the gene ends were 4 bases for V and 4 bases for J; bases not matched to a gene: 15. Germline lookup yields CDR1 SQVTM and CDR2 ANQGSEA. The CDR3 sequence is CSVGGRGELAAYNEQFF. In nucleotides, the CDR3 is TGCAGCGTTGGGGGCCGGGGGGAACTAGCGGCATACAATGAGCAGTTCTTC.

The gene calls are TRBV18 and TRBJ2-5; D assignment may be TRBD1 or TRBD2 (5 bases each). The V and J ends lost 4 bases and 5 bases respectively, with 11 bases between them. This CDR3 contains 13 residues. CDR1 KGHSH and CDR2 LQKENI come from the germline V gene. The CDR3 sequence: CASSLTGRETQYF. The CDR3 DNA follows: TGTGCCAGCTCACTCACGGGACGCGAGACCCAGTACTTC.

V is TRBV6-5 and J is TRBJ2-3; 14 bases agree with TRBD2. There are 15 residues in the CDR3. J gave up 1 base and V 6 bases, and 0 bases lay outside the gene matches. Germline V gene lookup returns CDR1 MNHEY and CDR2 SVGAGI. The CDR3, as DNA: TGTGCCAGCAGGGGACTAGCGGGAGGCACAGATACGCAGTATTTT. This gives the protein CASRGLAGGTDTQYF.

This clone is classed as medium-sized. This chain connects TRBV15 to TRBJ2-3; D possibly corresponds to TRBD2 (6 bases). The germline V and J ends were trimmed by 0 bases and 4 bases, with 17 bases remaining between them. The CDR3 totals 17 residues. Germline V gene lookup returns CDR1 LNHNV and CDR2 YYDKDF (reference sequence). CDR3 protein: CATSRDSGGFDADTQYF. In DNA form, the CDR3 reads TGTGCCACCAGCAGAGATAGTGGGGGGTTTGATGCAGATACGCAGTATTTT.